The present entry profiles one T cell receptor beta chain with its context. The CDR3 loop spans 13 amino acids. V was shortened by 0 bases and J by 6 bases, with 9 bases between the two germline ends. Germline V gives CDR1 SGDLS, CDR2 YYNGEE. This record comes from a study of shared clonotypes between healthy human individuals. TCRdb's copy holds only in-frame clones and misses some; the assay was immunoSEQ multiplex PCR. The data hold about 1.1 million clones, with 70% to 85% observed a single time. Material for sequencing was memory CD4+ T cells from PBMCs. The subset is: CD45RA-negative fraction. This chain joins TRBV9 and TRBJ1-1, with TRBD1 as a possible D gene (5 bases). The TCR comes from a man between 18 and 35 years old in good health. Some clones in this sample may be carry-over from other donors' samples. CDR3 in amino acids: CASSVGWGAEAFF. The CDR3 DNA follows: TGTGCCAGCAGCGTAGGTTGGGGGGCTGAAGCTTTCTTT. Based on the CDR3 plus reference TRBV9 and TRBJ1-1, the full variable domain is DSGVTQTPKHLITATGQRVTLRCSPRSGDLSVYWYQQSLDQGLQFLIQYYNGEERAKGNILERFSAQQFPDLHSELNLSSLELGDSALYFCASSVGWGAEAFFGQGTRLTVV.